The 15 T cell receptor beta chains presented below share a single source sample, sequenced in a study of response to subunit inactivated influenza vaccine. Via MiXCR, TCRdb re-called the RT-PCR reads, giving one row per CDR3 protein. The sample includes roughly 520,000 distinct CDR3 sequences, 25% of them seen just once. Specimen: CD4+ T cells sorted from PBMCs, collected less than 6 days after vaccination. The receptors were sampled from a man aged 45-65 years who received an inactivated influenza vaccine.

This clonotype showed up just a few times. V and J are TRBV4-1 and TRBJ2-2, with 7 nucleotides matching TRBD1. The CDR3 extends over 17 amino acids. Trimming removed 0 bases from V and 2 bases from J; junction bases left unmatched: 6. The germline V gene has CDR1 MGHRA and CDR2 YSYEKL. CDR3 coding DNA: TGCGCCAGCAGCCAAGATAGGGACAGATCAAACACCGGGGAGCTGTTTTTT. Protein: CASSQDRDRSNTGELFF.

This rearrangement joins TRBV7-9 to TRBJ2-3, with D maybe TRBD2 (5 bases). CDR1 SEHNR and CDR2 FQNEAQ come from the germline V gene (reference sequence). Trimming removed 6 bases from V and 8 bases from J, with 12 bases in between. The CDR3 consists of 12 residues. The chain's CDR3 is CASSLDYGTQYF. The CDR3 nucleotides read TGTGCCAGCAGTCTTGACTATGGTACGCAGTATTTT.

This clonotype was seen only a few times. The rearrangement links TRBV12-3 or TRBV12-4 to TRBJ1-5, with D hard to call. The V gene lost 5 bases and the J gene lost 1 base, with 9 bases spanning the gap. CDR3 length: 14 residues. CDR3 sequence (DNA): TGTGCCAGCAGTCTGACGGGGAGCAATCAGCCCCAGCATTTT. Translating it yields CASSLTGSNQPQHF.

The CDR3 here is CASSLNPGVTGELFF. The DNA of the CDR3 is TGCGCCAGCAGCTTGAATCCGGGGGTGACCGGGGAGCTGTTTTTT. The V and J genes are TRBV5-1 and TRBJ2-2; TRBD2 is a possible D gene (6 bases). V was pared by 1 base and J by 5 bases, with 12 bases between. This CDR3 has 15 amino acids. In germline, CDR1 is SGHRS, CDR2 YFSETQ.

This clonotype has a handful of counts. CDR3 sequence: CASREQGSAGELFF. DNA for the CDR3: TGTGCCAGCAGAGAACAGGGTTCTGCCGGGGAGCTGTTTTTT. This sequence joins TRBV25-1 and TRBJ2-2; maybe TRBD1 (6 bases). The germline CDR1 and CDR2 sequences are MGHDK and SYGVNS. This CDR3 region has 14 residues. The V end was cut by 6 bases, the J end by 6 bases, with 14 bases between.

This clonotype was counted between two and nine times. The rearrangement uses TRBV4-2 and TRBJ1-3; no clear D. This CDR3 region has 13 residues. V was shortened by 3 bases and J by 4 bases, with 7 bases between the two germline ends. CDR1 is LGHNA, CDR2 YNFKEQ, per germline. The CDR3 DNA reads as TGTGCCAGCAGCCACCGGGCCGGAAACACCATATATTTT. Its protein product is CASSHRAGNTIYF.

This clonotype was picked up a small number of times. The genes are TRBV27 and TRBJ2-5; TRBD1 aligns across 8 bases. The CDR3 has 14 residues. CDR1 is MNHEY and CDR2 is SMNVEV in the germline V gene (reference sequence). The J segment lost 5 bases and the V segment lost 6 bases, leaving 8 bases of the junction unmatched. The CDR3 reads CASSDTGGFETQYF. The CDR3 DNA reads TGTGCCAGCAGCGACACAGGGGGTTTTGAGACCCAGTACTTC.

This clonotype was detected a few times. The V gene is TRBV10-3, the J gene TRBJ2-7; TRBD2 agrees at 8 bases. V trimming: 3 bases; J trimming: 4 bases; junction bases outside the gene matches: 2. The CDR3 extends over 13 amino acids. Germline values: CDR1 ENHRY, CDR2 SYGVKD. For the CDR3, the DNA is TGTGCCATCAGTGAAACTAGCGGATACGAGCAGTACTTC. Its translation: CAISETSGYEQYF.

CDR3: CASSLFRPATGELFF. CDR3 nucleotide sequence: TGTGCCAGCAGTTTATTCAGGCCTGCCACCGGGGAGCTGTTTTTT. The J gene is TRBJ2-2, the V gene TRBV12-3 or TRBV12-4; D unresolved. Trimming took off 2 bases at V and 4 bases at J, with 11 bases between the two ends. The CDR3 sequence is 15 residues long.

This clonotype was found a few times. CDR3 in DNA: TGCGCCAGCAGCCAGTCATCAGGGGTTGCAGAGACCCAGTACTTC. Its translation is CASSQSSGVAETQYF. The chain couples TRBV4-3 to TRBJ2-5, with a tentative D call TRBD1 (6 bases). V shed 3 bases and J shed 4 bases, with 15 bases lying between them. The CDR3 is 15 residues long. Looked up from germline, CDR1 is LGHNA and CDR2 is YSLEER.

This sequence joins TRBV28 and TRBJ2-5, with D perhaps matching TRBD1 or TRBD2 (5 bases each). The CDR3 is 14 amino acids. Trimming took off 6 bases at V and 4 bases at J, with 15 bases between the two ends. In germline, CDR1 is MDHEN, CDR2 SYDVKM. The CDR3: CASSRPGTGETQYF. The CDR3 DNA reads TGTGCCAGCAGCCGCCCCGGGACGGGAGAGACCCAGTACTTC.

The V gene is TRBV28, the J gene TRBJ2-5; 14 nucleotides match TRBD2. Germline lookup yields CDR1 MDHEN and CDR2 SYDVKM. V was clipped by 3 bases and J by 5 bases; unmatched bases: 20. The CDR3 covers 21 residues. Written as DNA, the CDR3 is TGTGCCAGCAGTTTCTTCCCCTTCGGGGGACTAGCGGGAGCGGAGGCTGAGACCCAGTACTTC. Amino acids: CASSFFPFGGLAGAEAETQYF.

This clonotype was counted between two and nine times. V gene TRBV11-2 combines with J gene TRBJ2-1; 7 nucleotides match TRBD2. Germline V gene data show CDR1 as SGHAT and CDR2 as FQNNGV. V gave up 6 bases and J gave up 2 bases; unmatched junction bases: 7. This CDR3 region has 15 residues. The DNA of the CDR3 is TGTGCCAGCAGGCTCAGCGGGAATACCTACAATGAGCAGTTCTTC. Amino acid sequence: CASRLSGNTYNEQFF.

The chain employs TRBV4-2 and TRBJ1-4; D not certain. V lost 0 bases, J lost 7 bases, and 9 bases lay in between. The CDR3 totals 14 residues. Germline CDR1 is LGHNA and CDR2 is YNFKEQ. CDR3 bases: TGTGCCAGCAGCCAAGAAGTGGCGGCTGAAAAACTGTTTTTT. This encodes CASSQEVAAEKLFF.

CDR3: CASGTDRGQGNEQFF. CDR3 nucleotide sequence: TGTGCTAGTGGCACCGACAGGGGGCAAGGGAATGAGCAGTTCTTC. The chain couples TRBV12-5 to TRBJ2-1; 10 bases map to TRBD1. The germline CDR1 and CDR2 sequences are LGHNT and FRNRAP. The ends lost 6 bases at V and 7 bases at J; junction bases unmatched: 9. There are 15 residues in the CDR3.